The source of this TCR beta chain is a study of tumor-infiltrating lymphocytes in primary liver carcinoma. Out of unsorted whole blood came the blood RNA, and germline DNA was extracted as well. There are a few counts of this clonotype. This CDR3 spans 12 amino acids. V was trimmed by 5 bases and J by 5 bases, leaving 9 bases between them. Germline values: CDR1 SGHRS, CDR2 YFSETQ. From roughly 0.55 ug of total RNA, TCR beta-specific cDNA was reverse-transcribed using a constant-region primer. Three nested multiplex PCR rounds, a slightly modified ARM-PCR, produced the libraries for TCR beta. TRBV1-TRBV30 forward primers paired with a C-beta reverse primer were used in the first two PCR rounds, which ran roughly 11 cycles each. One entry per CDR3 protein results from TCRdb running MiXCR on the multiplex PCR reads. The sample lists just over 300,000 distinct CDR3 sequences; around three fifths were seen once.

The specimen was peripheral blood. The receptor was isolated from a young woman with primary liver carcinoma and hepatitis B virus infection. This chain links TRBV5-1 with TRBJ2-3; D call uncertain. The CDR3 protein is CASSPREDTQYF. CDR3 in DNA: TGCGCCAGCAGTCCAAGGGAAGATACGCAGTATTTT.